The 30 T cell receptor beta chains given below trace back to one sample, sequenced in a study of blood T cell repertoires in COVID-19. Produced via immunoSEQ multiplex PCR; TCRdb's table is partial and in-frame only. This table holds approximately 220,000 clones, approximately 87% found once. Source material: peripheral blood. These receptors originate from a woman aged 45 to 65 with acute or convalescent COVID-19.

The chain joins TRBV6-4 to TRBJ2-3, with TRBD1 identical over 8 bases. The germline gives CDR1 MRHNA, CDR2 SNTAGT. The CDR3 contains 15 residues. V gave up 6 bases and J gave up 0 bases; unmatched junction bases: 5. CDR3 in DNA: TGTGCCAGCAGCGGACAGGGAGGTAGCACAGATACGCAGTATTTT. It is translated as CASSGQGGSTDTQYF.

This clone was detected a few times. The chain recombines TRBV20-1 with TRBJ1-2; the D gene is possibly TRBD1 (6 bases). From germline, CDR1 is DFQATT and CDR2 SNEGSKA (reference sequence). Trimming shortened V by 3 bases and J by 7 bases, and 15 bases separated the two germline ends. The CDR3 covers 13 residues. The CDR3 spells CSASPTGYGGYTF. The DNA for the CDR3 is TGCAGTGCTAGTCCCACAGGGTATGGTGGCTACACCTTC.

This clone turned up a few times. The chain links TRBV19 to TRBJ1-6; possibly TRBD1 for D (5 bases). Germline CDR1 reads LNHDA; CDR2 reads SQIVND (reference sequence). The length of the CDR3 is 16 residues. The V end was cut by 5 bases, the J end by 0 bases, with 11 bases between. As DNA, the CDR3 is TGTGCCAGTAGTGGAGGCGGGGGCTCCTATAATTCACCCCTCCACTTT. Amino acid sequence: CASSGGGGSYNSPLHF.

The chain joins TRBV5-4 to TRBJ2-2, with TRBD1 matching over 7 bases. The CDR3 is 13 residues long. Germline trimming cut 4 bases from V and 8 bases from J; bases unmatched to any gene: 5. Germline-derived CDR1 and CDR2 are SGHNT and YYREEE (reference sequence). The CDR3 coding sequence is TGTGCCAGCAGCCTTAAGGGGGCGGGGGAGCTGTTTTTT. Protein product: CASSLKGAGELFF. The full variable domain, rest sourced from reference TRBV5-4 and TRBJ2-2, is ETGVTQSPTHLIKTRGQQVTLRCSSQSGHNTVSWYQQALGQGPQFIFQYYREEENGRGNFPPRFSGLQFPNYSSELNVNALELDDSALYLCASSLKGAGELFFGEGSRLTVL.

As concerns this clone: Its ends do not fully match the called genes, so a read error is possible. J is TRBJ2-3 and V is TRBV6-5; 8 bases match TRBD1. The CDR3 runs to 12 residues. The germline CDR1 and CDR2 sequences are MNHEY and SVGAGI. The CDR3 DNA follows: TGTGCCAGCAGCCGAAAGGACAGGGCCCTCTCTTTT. The encoded protein is CASSRKDRALSF.

The chain is built from TRBV4-3 and TRBJ2-1; 8 nucleotides align to TRBD2. The germline CDR1 and CDR2 sequences are LGHNA and YSLEER. J gave up 3 bases and V 0 bases, and 4 bases lay outside the gene matches. This CDR3 spans 16 amino acids. Here the CDR3 DNA reads TGCGCCAGCAGCCAAGATGGGGGGACTAGCTACAATGAGCAGTTCTTC. Its translation: CASSQDGGTSYNEQFF.

This sequence joins TRBV6-5 and TRBJ1-2; 9 bases align to TRBD1. There are 14 residues in the CDR3. From germline, CDR1 is MNHEY and CDR2 SVGAGI. The ends lost 7 bases at V and 1 base at J; junction bases unmatched: 4. The chain's CDR3 is CASTRDRDNYGYTF. As DNA, the CDR3 is TGTGCCAGCACCAGGGACAGGGATAACTATGGCTACACCTTC.

This clone occurred a few times. The rearrangement uses TRBV6-5 and TRBJ2-7; TRBD1 matches at 7 bases. CDR1 is MNHEY, CDR2 SVGAGI, per germline. V trimming: 8 bases; J trimming: 1 base; junction bases outside the gene matches: 8. The CDR3 sequence is 14 residues long. As DNA, the CDR3 is TGTGCCAGCTCTAGGCCAGGGGGTTCCTACGAGCAGTACTTC. It is translated as CASSRPGGSYEQYF.

This chain links TRBV19 with TRBJ2-5, with a tentative D call TRBD2 (5 bases). V lost 6 bases and J lost 3, with 5 bases in between. Germline V gene data show CDR1 as LNHDA and CDR2 as SQIVND (reference sequence). This CDR3 region has 11 residues. The CDR3 spells CASSGEETQYF. CDR3 nucleotide sequence: TGTGCCAGTAGCGGGGAAGAGACCCAGTACTTC. Combining the CDR3 with reference TRBV19 and TRBJ2-5 gives the whole variable domain DGGITQSPKYLFRKEGQNVTLSCEQNLNHDAMYWYRQDPGQGLRLIYYSQIVNDFQKGDIAEGYSVSREKKESFPLTVTSAQKNPTAFYLCASSGEETQYFGPGTRLLVL.

The CDR3 loop is CASRLTSGRGPPGELFF. The CDR3 DNA follows: TGTGCCAGCAGGTTGACTAGCGGGAGAGGCCCCCCCGGGGAGCTGTTTTTT. The chain has TRBV3-1 (or the pseudogene TRBV3-2) and TRBJ2-2; 12 bases agree with TRBD2. This CDR3 region has 17 residues. Germline CDR1 LGHDT, CDR2 YNNKEL (reference sequence). The trim removed 6 bases at V and 6 bases at J, leaving 11 bases unmatched.

This chain connects TRBV5-1 to TRBJ2-1; D might be TRBD2 (6 bases). This CDR3 region has 13 residues. Deletions cut 4 bases from V and 6 bases from J, with 11 bases between. From germline, CDR1 is SGHRS and CDR2 YFSETQ. Here the CDR3 reads CASSPGLLNEQFF. The CDR3 DNA sequence: TGCGCCAGCAGCCCGGGACTCCTCAATGAGCAGTTCTTC.

This rearrangement joins TRBV18 to TRBJ1-1, with D unresolved. This CDR3 spans 17 amino acids. Trimming shortened V by 3 bases and J by 0 bases, and 17 bases separated the two germline ends. In germline, CDR1 is KGHSH, CDR2 LQKENI. The CDR3 bases are TGTGCCAGCTCACCTACGGTTCCCGGTAGCATGAACACTGAAGCTTTCTTT. It translates to CASSPTVPGSMNTEAFF.

V is TRBV19 and J is TRBJ2-3; D might be TRBD1 (6 bases). V was pared by 2 bases and J by 0 bases, with 9 bases between. From germline, CDR1 is LNHDA and CDR2 SQIVND (reference sequence). The CDR3 sequence is 15 residues long. The CDR3 DNA reads TGTGCCAGTAGTATAAGGGACAAGAGCACAGATACGCAGTATTTT. Its translation: CASSIRDKSTDTQYF. Together with reference TRBV19 and TRBJ2-3, the CDR3 gives the full variable domain: DGGITQSPKYLFRKEGQNVTLSCEQNLNHDAMYWYRQDPGQGLRLIYYSQIVNDFQKGDIAEGYSVSREKKESFPLTVTSAQKNPTAFYLCASSIRDKSTDTQYFGPGTRLTVL.

The chain is built from TRBV4-3 and TRBJ1-6; 9 bases agree with TRBD1. J gave up 10 bases and V 1 base, and 5 bases lay outside the gene matches. Germline values: CDR1 LGHNA, CDR2 YSLEER. This CDR3 spans 15 amino acids. CDR3 in DNA: TGCGCCAGCAGCCAAGGACAGGGGGTCAGCTCACCCCTCCACTTT. This translates into CASSQGQGVSSPLHF.

The V call is TRBV13, the J call TRBJ2-1; 9 positions match TRBD2. Trimming cost V 5 bases and J 8 bases; bases outside gene matches: 7. CDR3 size: 14 residues. Germline-derived CDR1 and CDR2 are PRHDT and FYEKMQ (reference sequence). The CDR3 reads CASSPREGRYEQFF. CDR3 in DNA: TGTGCCAGCAGCCCGCGGGAGGGCCGCTATGAGCAGTTCTTC.

The chain has TRBV21-1 and TRBJ1-1; the D call in the table, TRBD1, was not verified against the DNA. TRBV21-1 is described as a pseudogene. There are 12 residues in the CDR3. The CDR3 DNA follows: TGTGCCAGCATTACAGGGGGCACTGAAGCTTTCTTT. This translates into CASITGGTEAFF.

The chain links TRBV5-6 to TRBJ1-4; D ambiguous. CDR1 is SGHDT, CDR2 YYEEEE, per germline. With 2 bases removed from V and 6 bases from J, the gap between germline ends came to 11 bases. The CDR3 sequence is 14 residues long. The CDR3 coding sequence is TGTGCCAGCAGCTTTTCCAGCGGCTATGAAAAACTGTTTTTT. Its translation: CASSFSSGYEKLFF.

The chain combines TRBV5-4 with TRBJ2-1; TRBD1 is a possible D gene (5 bases). The CDR3 consists of 15 residues. V was trimmed by 2 bases and J by 0 bases, leaving 9 bases between them. Looked up from germline, CDR1 is SGHNT and CDR2 is YYREEE (reference sequence). CDR3 amino acids: CASSLQASSYNEQFF. The CDR3 bases are TGTGCCAGCAGCTTACAGGCTAGCTCCTACAATGAGCAGTTCTTC.

The chain links TRBV3-1 (or the pseudogene TRBV3-2) to TRBJ1-1; D unresolved. Germline CDR1 LGHDT, CDR2 YNNKEL (reference sequence). Trimming left V 2 bases short and J 4 bases short, with 11 bases between. This CDR3 spans 14 amino acids. CDR3 nucleotide sequence: TGTGCCAGCAGCCAAAAAACTGGCGGCACTGAAGCTTTCTTT. It encodes CASSQKTGGTEAFF.

This chain connects TRBV5-4 to TRBJ2-2; 8 bases align to TRBD2. Germline V CDR1 and CDR2: SGHNT, YYREEE (reference sequence). The CDR3 runs 15 residues. J lost 7 bases, V lost 1 base, and 6 bases had no gene match. In DNA, the CDR3 is TGTGCCAGCAGCTTGCTCGCGGGGGGCGGCGGGGAGCTGTTTTTT. It specifies CASSLLAGGGGELFF.

V and J are TRBV2 and TRBJ2-7; D unresolved. Trimming stripped 4 bases from V and 4 bases from J, with 8 bases between. The CDR3 is 12 amino acids. Germline lookup yields CDR1 SNHLY and CDR2 FYNNEI. DNA of the CDR3: TGTGCCAGCAGTGTAATCCCTTACGAGCAGTACTTC. Amino acid sequence: CASSVIPYEQYF.

The genes are TRBV7-9 and TRBJ1-3; D might be TRBD1 (6 bases). V dropped 4 bases and J dropped 3 bases, with 10 bases sitting between them. This CDR3 has 14 residues. Germline V CDR1 and CDR2: SEHNR, FQNEAQ (reference sequence). The CDR3 nucleotides read TGTGCCAGCAGCTCCCAGGGGATTGGAAACACCATATATTTT. It yields the protein CASSSQGIGNTIYF. Full variable domain (missing parts from reference TRBV7-9 and TRBJ1-3): DTGVSQNPRHKITKRGQNVTFRCDPISEHNRLYWYRQTLGQGPEFLTYFQNEAQLEKSRLLSDRFSAERPKGSFSTLEIQRTEQGDSAMYLCASSSQGIGNTIYFGEGSWLTVV.

The chain uses TRBV5-4 and TRBJ2-7, with TRBD2 identical over 8 bases. Losses at the gene ends were 4 bases for V and 0 bases for J; bases not matched to a gene: 9. This CDR3 is 16 amino acids long. Germline lookup yields CDR1 SGHNT and CDR2 YYREEE (reference sequence). CDR3: CASSLKRELTSYEQYF. The CDR3 DNA reads as TGTGCCAGCAGCCTTAAGCGGGAGCTTACCTCCTACGAGCAGTACTTC.

The rearrangement links TRBV5-8 to TRBJ2-1; D is perhaps TRBD2 (5 bases). The V and J ends lost 1 base and 2 bases respectively, with 7 bases between them. The CDR3 loop spans 14 amino acids. Per germline, CDR1 SGHTS and CDR2 YDEGEE. Here the CDR3 DNA reads TGTGCCAGCAGCTTGAGGGAGCCCTACAATGAGCAGTTCTTC. It encodes CASSLREPYNEQFF. The full variable domain, in which reference TRBV5-8 and TRBJ2-1 provide the parts outside the CDR3, is EAGVTQSPTHLIKTRGQQATLRCSPISGHTSVYWYQQALGLGLQFLLWYDEGEERNRGNFPPRFSGRQFPNYSSELNVNALELEDSALYLCASSLREPYNEQFFGPGTRLTVL.

The rearrangement uses TRBV5-4 and TRBJ2-2, with TRBD2 identical over 8 bases. This CDR3 is 16 amino acids long. From germline, CDR1 is SGHNT and CDR2 YYREEE (reference sequence). V shed 4 bases, J shed 9 bases, and the junction held 14 bases outside the gene matches. CDR3 loop: CASSPPQRESHRELFF. CDR3 nucleotide sequence: TGTGCCAGCAGCCCACCGCAGCGGGAGTCCCACCGGGAGCTGTTTTTT.

This clone came up a few times. CDR3: CASSPTGGHREQYF. The CDR3 DNA follows: TGTGCCAGCAGTCCCACAGGGGGGCATCGCGAGCAGTACTTC. The gene calls are TRBV6-2 or TRBV6-3 and TRBJ2-7, with 8 bases lining up with TRBD1. After removal of 5 bases from V and 6 bases from J, the junction contained 9 bases not matched to a gene. The CDR3 is 14 residues long. The germline V gene encodes CDR1 MNHEY and CDR2 SVGEGT.

The V and J genes are TRBV27 and TRBJ2-1; 9 nucleotides match TRBD2. The CDR3 covers 15 residues. The V gene end was trimmed by 6 bases and the J gene end by 2 bases; junction bases not matched to a gene: 5. CDR1 and CDR2 (germline): MNHEY, SMNVEV (reference sequence). The CDR3, as DNA: TGTGCCAGCAGGCTAGCGGGAACCCCCTACAATGAGCAGTTCTTC. As protein: CASRLAGTPYNEQFF.

The J gene is TRBJ2-1, the V gene TRBV4-2; 7 bases agree with TRBD2. The V gene's germline CDR1 is LGHNA and CDR2 YNFKEQ. CDR3 length: 17 residues. Trimming removed 0 bases from V and 7 bases from J; junction bases left unmatched: 12. The CDR3 loop is CASSQDAGQRGGNEQFF. The CDR3 DNA reads as TGTGCCAGCAGCCAAGATGCGGGGCAGCGGGGTGGTAATGAGCAGTTCTTC.

The chain is built from TRBV18 and TRBJ1-2; D unresolved. V was shortened by 5 bases and J by 6 bases, with 13 bases between the two germline ends. Germline CDR1 and CDR2: KGHSH and LQKENI. The CDR3 sequence is 13 residues long. The CDR3 nucleotides read TGTGCCAGCTCAGTCCGGGAAACGAATGGCTACACCTTC. It codes for CASSVRETNGYTF.

This rearrangement joins TRBV7-2 to TRBJ1-1, with D perhaps matching TRBD1 (6 bases). The germline CDR1 and CDR2 sequences are SGHTA and FQGNSA. The V gene lost 1 base and the J gene lost 1 base, with 16 bases spanning the gap. The CDR3 is made up of 17 amino acids. CDR3 protein: CASSLVGMGHRNTEAFF. The CDR3 DNA reads TGTGCCAGCAGCTTAGTAGGAATGGGACACCGGAACACTGAAGCTTTCTTT.